This TCR beta chain came from a study of blood T cell repertoires in COVID-19 (dated by TCRdb to 2020 to 2022). Describing the broader study: Collaborator samples came from the United States, Italy and Spain and covered acute and convalescent phases of COVID-19. The prospective study material was composed of cDNA or gDNA derived from T cells, B-cell-depleted T cells, or PBMCs. Subjects who had been exposed to COVID-19, were actively infected with it, or had recovered from it provided the deeply sampled blood TCRbeta repertoires that made up the dataset. The repertoires were released in a freely available public database meant as a resource for research on the immune response to SARS-CoV-2. The samples were drawn from two sources: the first 160 participants of the ongoing ImmuneRACE study, and fewer than 1,500 subjects contributed by 6 global collaborators. Sample metadata almost always included a de-identified subject ID, COVID-19 status, age in years and sex. Where available, HLA class I and class II types were taken from metadata supplied by the sample provider and were not determined by assay-based typing. Summary of the overall study and its limitations: Clinical and demographic metadata were provided uncurated, with the amount varying by source and participant.

Collaborating institutions collected whole blood in K2EDTA tubes following their own protocols. For TCRbeta analysis, collaborators shipped samples in one of three forms: frozen whole blood, isolated PBMCs, or DNA extracted from either of those sample types. This clone was counted between two and nine times. Its antigen target is currently unknown. Per-base quality was not reported, and no clone a single base away is much larger than it. The immunoSEQ Assay, a bias-controlled multiplex PCR, was used to amplify TCRbeta CDR3 regions from genomic DNA. On the study's bioinformatics: Within the assay, amplification of reference gene primers was used to estimate how many nucleated cells each sample contained. To quantify the absolute abundance of each unique TCRbeta CDR3 rearrangement, sequence reads were collapsed and filtered. For each sample, productive Simpson clonality was calculated as the square root of Simpson's diversity index over productive rearrangements. The table comes from immuneACCESS by way of TCRdb, which keeps in-frame sequences with V and J called. Part of the clones is missing from these tables; in studies checked, under half for an unresolved V gene and the rest for unknown reasons. V, J and clone size are taken as reported in that table, and D and trimming were inferred from the DNA itself. The sample table holds fewer than 350,000 clones, of which roughly 86% were seen once. Approximately 8.2% of the sample goes to the ten largest clones.

Looking up the germline V gene (reference sequence) yields CDR1 GTSNPN and CDR2 SVGIG. The CDR3 has 14 amino acids, counting the end cysteine and phenylalanine. CDR3 DNA only is kept here, 42 bases in frame from base 1. V loses 8 bases, J loses 5 bases, and the germline ends lie 21 bases apart. The rearranged chain carries TRBV30 and TRBJ2-5, with a tentative D gene TRBD1 over 5 matching bases. The sample comprised peripheral blood. The TCR sequence derives from a man aged 35-49 years with active or convalescent COVID-19. The CDR3 protein: CARTLGAGPETQYF. The nucleotide sequence reads TGTGCCAGAACCCTTGGGGCAGGCCCGGAGACCCAGTACTTC.